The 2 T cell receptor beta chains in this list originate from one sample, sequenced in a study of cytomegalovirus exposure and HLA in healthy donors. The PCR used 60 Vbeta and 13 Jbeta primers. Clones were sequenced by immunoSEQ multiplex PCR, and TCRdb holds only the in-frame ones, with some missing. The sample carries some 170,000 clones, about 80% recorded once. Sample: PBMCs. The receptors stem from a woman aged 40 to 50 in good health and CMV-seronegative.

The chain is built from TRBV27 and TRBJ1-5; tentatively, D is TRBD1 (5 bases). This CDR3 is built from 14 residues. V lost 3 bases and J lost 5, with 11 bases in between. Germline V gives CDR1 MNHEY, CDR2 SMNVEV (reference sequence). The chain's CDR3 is CASSLSRGDQPQHF. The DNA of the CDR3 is TGTGCCAGCAGTTTGAGTCGGGGGGATCAGCCCCAGCATTTT.

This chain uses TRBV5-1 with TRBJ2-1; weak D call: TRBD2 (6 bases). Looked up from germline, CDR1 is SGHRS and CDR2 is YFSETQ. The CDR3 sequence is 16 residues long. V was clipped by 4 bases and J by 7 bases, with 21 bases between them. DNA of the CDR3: TGCGCCAGCAGCCCAACCTGGACTACCTTGGGTAATGAGCAGTTCTTC. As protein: CASSPTWTTLGNEQFF.